This passage covers 26 T cell receptor beta chains from one sample sequenced in a study of early T cells in non-severe SARS-CoV-2 infection. TCRdb reprocessed the 5' RACE reads with MiXCR, giving one entry per CDR3 protein. The sample carries roughly 77,000 distinct CDR3 sequences, about 12% recorded once. Sequenced input: whole blood. The receptors stem from an adult who was a healthcare worker with PCR-confirmed SARS-CoV-2 infection or an uninfected control (not recorded which).

This clonotype occurred a few times. This rearrangement joins TRBV29-1 to TRBJ2-5; D is unresolved. The ends were cut back, 1 base at V and 7 bases at J, with 13 bases in the middle. Germline values: CDR1 SQVTM, CDR2 ANQGSEA. The CDR3 runs to 13 residues. The DNA for the CDR3 is TGCAGCGTTGAAGTAGGAACCCTATGGACCCAGTACTTC. Its protein is CSVEVGTLWTQYF.

This clonotype was recorded many times. This chain connects TRBV7-6 to TRBJ1-2; tentative D call: TRBD1 (5 bases). The CDR3 is 12 amino acids. Deletions cut 5 bases from V and 5 bases from J, with 9 bases between. Looked up from germline, CDR1 is SGHVS and CDR2 is FNYEAQ. The CDR3 coding sequence is TGTGCCAGCAGCCCGGCAGGGTATGGCTACACCTTC. Translating gives CASSPAGYGYTF.

This clonotype was observed a handful of times. V gene TRBV5-1 combines with J gene TRBJ1-1; D may be TRBD1 (5 bases). Deletions cut 5 bases from V and 1 base from J, with 12 bases between. This CDR3 contains 14 residues. The germline V gene has CDR1 SGHRS and CDR2 YFSETQ. CDR3 region: CASSPGTGNTEAFF. CDR3 bases: TGCGCCAGCAGTCCCGGGACGGGGAACACTGAAGCTTTCTTT.

The chain employs TRBV6-2 or TRBV6-3 and TRBJ1-5; 8 bases align to TRBD1. This CDR3 contains 15 residues. V lost 0 bases, J lost 6 bases, and 4 bases stayed unmatched. The V gene's germline CDR1 is MNHEY and CDR2 SVGEGT. CDR3 nucleotide sequence: TGTGCCAGCAGTTACTCGCGGACAGGGAGTCAGCCCCAGCATTTT. Translation gives CASSYSRTGSQPQHF.

The chain recombines TRBV5-1 with TRBJ2-3; no reliable D call. Trimming removed 4 bases from V and 3 bases from J, with 6 bases in between. CDR1 SGHRS and CDR2 YFSETQ come from the germline V gene. The CDR3 covers 12 residues. The chain's CDR3 is CASSLATDTQYF. The CDR3 DNA is TGCGCCAGCAGCCTGGCAACAGATACGCAGTATTTT.

The gene calls are TRBV5-1 and TRBJ2-1; 8 positions agree with TRBD2. The V gene's germline CDR1 is SGHRS and CDR2 YFSETQ. The J segment lost 6 bases and the V segment lost 1 base, leaving 9 bases of the junction unmatched. The CDR3 covers 16 residues. CDR3 loop: CASSLSPGTRVNEQFF. The CDR3 DNA follows: TGCGCCAGCAGCTTGTCCCCCGGGACTAGGGTCAATGAGCAGTTCTTC.

A few counts support this clonotype. The genes are TRBV29-1 and TRBJ2-1, with 9 bases that match TRBD1. The CDR3 runs to 14 residues. Trimming cost V 1 base and J 8 bases; bases outside gene matches: 6. Germline lookup yields CDR1 SQVTM and CDR2 ANQGSEA. The CDR3 here is CSVEGDRASDEQFF. The CDR3 DNA is TGCAGCGTTGAAGGGGACAGGGCGTCGGATGAGCAGTTCTTC.

This clonotype was seen many times. This sequence joins TRBV5-1 and TRBJ2-5; possibly TRBD2 for D (6 bases). The V gene lost 4 bases and the J gene lost 2 bases, with 15 bases spanning the gap. CDR1 is SGHRS and CDR2 is YFSETQ in the germline V gene. The CDR3 loop spans 15 amino acids. CDR3 nucleotides: TGCGCCAGCAGCCCCATTGGGGGGTCTCAAGAGACCCAGTACTTC. The encoded protein is CASSPIGGSQETQYF.

The chain joins TRBV18 to TRBJ1-3; no clear D. CDR3 size: 15 residues. Trimming stripped 3 bases from V and 0 bases from J, with 9 bases between. Germline V gene data show CDR1 as KGHSH and CDR2 as LQKENI. Written as DNA, the CDR3 is TGTGCCAGCTCACCGTCCCCGAGCTCTGGAAACACCATATATTTT. It translates to CASSPSPSSGNTIYF.

In its sample, this clonotype was seen many times. The rearrangement links TRBV11-3 to TRBJ2-3; D gene ambiguous. Trimming took off 3 bases at V and 1 base at J, with 2 bases between the two ends. The CDR3 consists of 12 residues. From germline, CDR1 is SGHNT and CDR2 YENEEA. CDR3 loop: CASSFGTDTQYF. Here the CDR3 DNA reads TGTGCCAGCAGCTTCGGCACAGATACGCAGTATTTT. Full variable domain (missing parts from reference TRBV11-3 and TRBJ2-3): EAGVVQSPRYKIIEKKQPVAFWCNPISGHNTLYWYLQNLGQGPELLIRYENEEAVDDSQLPKDRFSAERLKGVDSTLKIQPAELGDSAVYLCASSFGTDTQYFGPGTRLTVL.

This clonotype was seen a handful of times. The chain joins TRBV11-1 to TRBJ2-7, with 8 bases that match TRBD1. Per the germline V gene, CDR1 is SGHAT and CDR2 is FQDESV (reference sequence). V lost 4 bases to trimming and J lost 1 base; unmatched junction nucleotides: 6. This CDR3 has 15 residues. CDR3 sequence: CASSSQDRVSYEQYF. Written as DNA, the CDR3 is TGTGCCAGCAGCTCCCAGGACAGGGTTTCCTACGAGCAGTACTTC.

J is TRBJ2-2 and V is TRBV7-8; no reliable D call. V lost 2 bases and J 1 base, leaving 23 bases between the germline ends. The CDR3 has 20 residues. Germline loops: CDR1 SGHVS, CDR2 FQNEAQ. The CDR3 DNA follows: TGTGCCAGCAGCTTATTCCGCCTAAACTGGCTTGATGGGAACACCGGGGAGCTGTTTTTT. Its protein is CASSLFRLNWLDGNTGELFF.

This clonotype was detected many times. CDR3 in DNA: TGTGCCAGTAACTCGGTGTCGGTCTCTGGGGCCAACGTCCTGACTTTC. Encoded protein: CASNSVSVSGANVLTF. This chain links TRBV19 with TRBJ2-6; unclear D gene. Deletions cut 7 bases from V and 0 bases from J, with 13 bases between. The CDR3 covers 16 residues. Germline values: CDR1 LNHDA, CDR2 SQIVND (reference sequence).

This clonotype turned up a few times. The J gene is TRBJ2-7, the V gene TRBV7-6; 11 nucleotides match TRBD2. The V gene's germline CDR1 is SGHVS and CDR2 FNYEAQ. With 8 bases clipped from V and 2 bases from J, the junction kept 8 bases outside the gene matches. CDR3 length equals 15 residues. The CDR3 DNA reads TGTGCCAGCTCGGGACTAGCGGATGGGGCCTACGAGCAGTACTTC. Translating gives CASSGLADGAYEQYF.

V gene TRBV29-1 combines with J gene TRBJ1-1, with D perhaps matching TRBD1 (6 bases). CDR1 is SQVTM and CDR2 is ANQGSEA in the germline V gene. V lost 6 bases and J lost 0, with 17 bases in between. The CDR3 has 15 amino acids. The CDR3 loop is CSVTPHGTLNTEAFF. In DNA, the CDR3 is TGCAGCGTGACCCCCCACGGGACATTGAACACTGAAGCTTTCTTT.

This clonotype was seen more than once but under ten times. The chain links TRBV4-1 to TRBJ2-7; D could derive from TRBD1 or TRBD2 (5 bases each). Trimming took 3 bases from V and 5 from J, leaving 23 bases between them. Germline assignment: CDR1 MGHRA and CDR2 YSYEKL. This CDR3 spans 17 amino acids. The CDR3 DNA follows: TGCGCCAGCAGCCAGTACCCTCACGGGGACGTGGGGGACGAGCAGTACTTC. Amino acid sequence: CASSQYPHGDVGDEQYF.

With regard to this clonotype: It may be a read error: a sequence one base away is much more abundant. The chain uses TRBV5-1 and TRBJ2-7, with a tentative D call TRBD2 (5 bases). Germline V CDR1 and CDR2: SGHRS, YFSETQ. Trimming removed 0 bases from V and 0 bases from J, with 10 bases in between. This CDR3 spans 15 amino acids. CDR3 amino acids: CASSLGRNRSYEQYF. In DNA, the CDR3 is TGCGCCAGCAGCTTGGGGAGGAACCGCTCCTACGAGCAGTACTTC. The complete variable domain, with remaining parts taken from reference TRBV5-1 and TRBJ2-7, reads KAGVTQTPRYLIKTRGQQVTLSCSPISGHRSVSWYQQTPGQGLQFLFEYFSETQRNKGNFPGRFSGRQFSNSRSEMNVSTLELGDSALYLCASSLGRNRSYEQYFGPGTRLTVT.

V gene TRBV11-2 combines with J gene TRBJ2-1, with TRBD2 matching 15 bases. Per the germline V gene, CDR1 is SGHAT and CDR2 is FQNNGV. This CDR3 comprises 18 residues. With 5 bases clipped from V and 3 bases from J, the junction kept 8 bases outside the gene matches. CDR3 bases: TGTGCCAGCAGCAGCTCGGGACTAGCGGGGGGAAGCTACAATGAGCAGTTCTTC. Its translation: CASSSSGLAGGSYNEQFF.

The table lists this clonotype with a few counts. The gene calls are TRBV30 and TRBJ1-5, with a possible D match to TRBD1 (5 bases). Germline loops: CDR1 GTSNPN, CDR2 SVGIG (reference sequence). Trimming took 5 bases from V and 6 from J, leaving 23 bases between them. The CDR3 has 16 residues. The CDR3 sequence: CAWSLAGAVVSQPQHF. CDR3 sequence (DNA): TGTGCCTGGTCCCTAGCCGGGGCCGTCGTTAGTCAGCCCCAGCATTTT.

The chain employs TRBV7-9 and TRBJ1-1, with a weak D call TRBD1 (5 bases). Germline values: CDR1 SEHNR, CDR2 FQNEAQ (reference sequence). Trimming shortened V by 5 bases and J by 3 bases, and 7 bases separated the two germline ends. The CDR3 runs 12 residues. The CDR3 DNA reads TGTGCCAGCAGCCGGGACCACACTGAAGCTTTCTTT. This codes for CASSRDHTEAFF.

This clonotype was recorded a few times. CDR3 DNA: TGTGCCAGCAGTTTATCGATTGGGACCCTAAGGGCCTATGGCTACACCTTC. Translating gives CASSLSIGTLRAYGYTF. The chain combines TRBV27 with TRBJ1-2; a possible D gene is TRBD1 (5 bases). CDR3 length: 17 amino acids. Germline-derived CDR1 and CDR2 are MNHEY and SMNVEV (reference sequence). V gave up 0 bases and J gave up 4 bases, with 18 bases separating them.

In regard to this clonotype: A single base separates this from a much larger clone, so it may be a read error. V is TRBV20-1 and J is TRBJ2-5, with D tentatively TRBD2 (5 bases). With 4 bases removed from V and 2 bases from J, the gap between germline ends came to 11 bases. The CDR3 is made up of 13 amino acids. Germline-derived CDR1 and CDR2 are DFQATT and SNEGSKA (reference sequence). The CDR3 loop is CSAKEDAQETQYF. The CDR3 nucleotides read TGCAGTGCTAAGGAGGATGCACAAGAGACCCAGTACTTC.

This clonotype appeared a few times. This chain joins TRBV4-2 and TRBJ2-7; D ambiguous. The germline V and J ends were trimmed by 1 base and 0 bases, with 4 bases remaining between them. The germline V gene encodes CDR1 LGHNA and CDR2 YNFKEQ. The CDR3 is 13 residues long. The CDR3 DNA reads as TGTGCCAGCAGCCAAGGGTACTCCTACGAGCAGTACTTC. Its translation: CASSQGYSYEQYF.

In this sample, this clonotype turned up many times. This chain joins TRBV7-6 and TRBJ2-1; D is perhaps TRBD1 (5 bases). The ends were cut back, 5 bases at V and 2 bases at J, with 19 bases in the middle. The CDR3 is 17 amino acids. CDR1 and CDR2 (germline): SGHVS, FNYEAQ. The CDR3 coding sequence is TGTGCCAGCAGCCCCAAAAAGGGGCAGTTTCCCTACAATGAGCAGTTCTTC. Encoded protein: CASSPKKGQFPYNEQFF.

A few counts support this clonotype. The chain couples TRBV7-9 to TRBJ2-7, with D perhaps matching TRBD1 or TRBD2 (7 bases each). The CDR3 covers 17 residues. V lost 0 bases to trimming and J lost 3 bases, with 18 bases between them. From germline, CDR1 is SEHNR and CDR2 FQNEAQ (reference sequence). The CDR3 is CASSLAPATGEGYEQYF. The CDR3 DNA follows: TGTGCCAGCAGCTTAGCCCCGGCTACAGGGGAGGGCTACGAGCAGTACTTC.

This clonotype was recorded many times. V is TRBV4-1 and J is TRBJ2-7; D possibly corresponds to TRBD1 (6 bases). Per the germline V gene, CDR1 is MGHRA and CDR2 is YSYEKL. Trimming took 0 bases from V and 4 from J, leaving 13 bases between them. This CDR3 contains 15 residues. CDR3 sequence: CASSQDSQGWYEQYF. As DNA, the CDR3 is TGCGCCAGCAGCCAAGATTCTCAGGGGTGGTACGAGCAGTACTTC.